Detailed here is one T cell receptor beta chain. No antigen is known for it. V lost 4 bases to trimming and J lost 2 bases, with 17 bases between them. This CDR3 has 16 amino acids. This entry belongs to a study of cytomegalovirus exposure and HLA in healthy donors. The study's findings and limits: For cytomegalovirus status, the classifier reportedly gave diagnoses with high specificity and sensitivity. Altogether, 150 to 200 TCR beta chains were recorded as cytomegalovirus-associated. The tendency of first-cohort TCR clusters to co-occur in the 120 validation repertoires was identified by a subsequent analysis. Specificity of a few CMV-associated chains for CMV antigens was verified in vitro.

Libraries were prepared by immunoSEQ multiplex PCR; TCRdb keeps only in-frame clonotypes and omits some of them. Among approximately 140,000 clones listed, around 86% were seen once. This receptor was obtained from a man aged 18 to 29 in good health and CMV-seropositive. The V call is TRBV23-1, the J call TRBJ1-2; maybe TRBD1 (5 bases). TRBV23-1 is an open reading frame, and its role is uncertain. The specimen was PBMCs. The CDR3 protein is CASSRAARAPNYGYTF. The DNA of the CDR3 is TGCGCCAGCAGTCGTGCGGCCAGGGCCCCGAACTATGGCTACACCTTC.